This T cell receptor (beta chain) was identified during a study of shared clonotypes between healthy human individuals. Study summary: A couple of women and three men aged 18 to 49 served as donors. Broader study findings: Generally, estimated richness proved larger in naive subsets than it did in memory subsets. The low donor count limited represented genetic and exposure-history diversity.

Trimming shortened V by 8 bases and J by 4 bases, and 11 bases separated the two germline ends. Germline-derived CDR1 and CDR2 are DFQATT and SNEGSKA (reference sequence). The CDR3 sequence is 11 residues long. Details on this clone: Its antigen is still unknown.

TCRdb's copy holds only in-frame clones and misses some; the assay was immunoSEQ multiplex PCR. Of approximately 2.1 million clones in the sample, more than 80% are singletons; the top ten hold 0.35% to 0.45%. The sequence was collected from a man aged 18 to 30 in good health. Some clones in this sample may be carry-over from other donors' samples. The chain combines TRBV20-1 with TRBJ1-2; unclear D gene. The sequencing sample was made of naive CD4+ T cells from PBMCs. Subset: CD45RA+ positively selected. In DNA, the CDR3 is TGCAGTACAGACACCCCCTATGGCTACACCTTC. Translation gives CSTDTPYGYTF.